This T cell receptor beta chain was captured by sequencing in a study of CD8 T cells in ankylosing spondylitis. Study observations and caveats: Disease-associated clones were reportedly significantly overrepresented in matched ankylosing spondylitis synovial fluid. Disease-linked clones had a CD8+ phenotype and relatively low frequency in peripheral blood.

In the case of this clonotype: The antigen remains undetermined.

The CDR3 runs 12 residues. Germline V CDR1 and CDR2: LGHNA, YNFKEQ. V dropped 10 bases and J dropped 6 bases, with 12 bases sitting between them. Quantitative 5'-RACE with molecular barcodes generated TCR beta libraries. In TCRdb, the 5' RACE reads were re-called with MiXCR into one record per CDR3 protein. Here the sample spans 200,000 to 250,000 distinct CDR3 sequences, around 10% being singletons. The rearrangement uses TRBV4-2 and TRBJ2-2, with D uncertain. The sequencing sample was made of blood, either unsorted or a sorted T cell fraction (not recorded which). The source of this sequence is a male donor with ankylosing spondylitis or in good health (not recorded which). The CDR3 protein is CAMSPAPGELFF. CDR3 in DNA: TGTGCCATGAGCCCTGCCCCCGGGGAGCTGTTTTTT.